The T cell receptor beta chain under discussion was sequenced for a study of blood T cell repertoires in COVID-19 (dated by TCRdb to 2018 to 2020). As for the study more broadly: Samples from collaborators originated in the United States, Italy and Spain and spanned both the acute and convalescent phases of COVID-19. HLA class I and class II types, where available, came from metadata supplied by the sample provider rather than from assay-based typing. Samples were obtained from the ongoing ImmuneRACE study (first 160 participants) and from about 1,300 subjects provided by 6 global collaborators. The repertoires were made available in a free public database intended to serve as a resource for research on the immune response to SARS-CoV-2. The sample metadata nearly always contained a de-identified subject ID, COVID-19 status, age in years and sex. Subjects who had been exposed to COVID-19, were actively infected with it, or had recovered from it provided the deeply sampled blood TCRbeta repertoires that made up the dataset. The prospective study material was composed of cDNA or gDNA derived from T cells, B-cell-depleted T cells, or PBMCs. The paper as a whole reports these results and caveats: Clinical and demographic metadata were provided uncurated, with the amount varying by source and participant.

TCRbeta CDR3 regions were amplified from genomic DNA using the immunoSEQ Assay, a bias-controlled multiplex PCR. On the study's bioinformatics: Within the assay, amplification of reference gene primers was used to estimate how many nucleated cells each sample contained. Sequence reads were collapsed and filtered to measure the absolute abundance of every unique TCRbeta CDR3 rearrangement. For each sample, productive Simpson clonality was calculated by taking the square root of Simpson's diversity index across productive rearrangements. This is the immuneACCESS table as TCRdb keeps it, with only in-frame sequences that have V and J called. A part of the clones is gone; compared with another copy, unresolved V genes explain less than half, and the rest is unexplained. From that table come the V and J calls and clone size; the DNA was used to work out D and trimming. In all, the sample holds around 50,000 clones, and around nine tenths of those were seen once. The ten largest account for roughly 5% of the sample.

For this clone: No cognate antigen has been identified for it. Base qualities are not recorded, but no much larger clone differs from it by a single base.

Each collaborating institution followed its own protocols to collect whole blood in K2EDTA tubes. For TCRbeta analysis, collaborators shipped samples as frozen whole blood, isolated PBMCs, or DNA extracted from either of those sample types. V is shortened by 6 bases, J by 6 bases, and the region joining them spans 12 bases. From the germline V gene (reference sequence), CDR1 is LNHDA and CDR2 is SQIVND. CDR3 length: 13 amino acids, cysteine to phenylalanine. Only the CDR3 region is kept as DNA, spanning 39 bases read in frame from base 1. Sequencing used peripheral blood. The rearrangement joined TRBV19 to TRBJ1-5, with an unclear D gene assignment. The clonotype was recovered from a man aged 65 to 85 with acute or convalescent COVID-19. The CDR3 reads CASRTAAGQPQHF. The DNA reads TGTGCCAGTAGAACAGCCGCCGGTCAGCCCCAGCATTTT. The entire variable domain, with the stretches around the CDR3 drawn from the reference TRBV19 and TRBJ1-5 proteins, is DGGITQSPKYLFRKEGQNVTLSCEQNLNHDAMYWYRQDPGQGLRLIYYSQIVNDFQKGDIAEGYSVSREKKESFPLTVTSAQKNPTAFYLCASRTAAGQPQHFGDGTRLSIL.